The text below deals with one T cell receptor (beta chain). This record comes from a study of blood T cell repertoires in COVID-19. Whole-study context: COVID-19 samples, acute and convalescent, were from the United States, Italy and Spain.

Data came from immunoSEQ multiplex PCR; TCRdb stores just in-frame clones and leaves some out. The table shows 70,000 to 95,000 clones, with roughly nine tenths occurring only once. CDR1 LGHNA and CDR2 YNFKEQ come from the germline V gene. V lost 0 bases to trimming and J lost 9 bases; unmatched junction nucleotides: 17. There are 18 residues in the CDR3. J is TRBJ2-5 and V is TRBV4-2; 9 bases map to TRBD2. The sequencing sample was made of peripheral blood. This sequence originates from a man aged 50 to 60 with COVID-19, enrolled during active disease. The CDR3 region has the DNA TGTGCCAGCAGCCAAGATGTGGGCGGGGGGGCACAGGCAATGGCCCAGTACTTC. Residues: CASSQDVGGGAQAMAQYF.